This T cell receptor (beta chain) was sequenced for a study of cytomegalovirus exposure and HLA in healthy donors. Per the germline V gene, CDR1 is SGHDT and CDR2 is YYEEEE. V lost 0 bases to trimming and J lost 0 bases, with 7 bases between them. The CDR3 length is 14 residues. 13 Jbeta primers and 60 Vbeta primers were used for the PCR. Assay: immunoSEQ multiplex PCR; the TCRdb copy retains only in-frame clones and omits some. The sample yields roughly 120,000 clones, approximately 80% seen once. To note about this clone: The antigen is undetermined.

Whole-study findings and limits: Sequencing likely generated an artifact that appeared as a cluster of highly shared sequence variants. Among TCR beta chains of equal frequency, HLA-associated ones were more clonally expanded in a later analysis.

V and J are TRBV5-6 and TRBJ2-7; D unclear. Sequencing used PBMCs. The TCR was taken from a young woman in good health and CMV-seronegative. CDR3 sequence: CASSLDRHSYEQYF. CDR3 nucleotides: TGTGCCAGCAGCTTGGACAGACACTCCTACGAGCAGTACTTC.